The 10 T cell receptor beta chains below come from one sample, sequenced in a study of cytotoxic CD8 clonotypes in ibrutinib-treated CLL. Clones were sequenced by immunoSEQ multiplex PCR, and TCRdb holds only the in-frame ones, with some missing. The sample carries roughly 180,000 clones, about 80% recorded once. Specimen: PBMCs, collected after 24 months of ibrutinib treatment. The receptors stem from a human donor with chronic lymphocytic leukemia.

This clone has just a few counts. The genes are TRBV19 and TRBJ1-4, with 7 bases matching TRBD1. The CDR3 is made up of 13 amino acids. The J segment lost 5 bases and the V segment lost 6 bases, leaving 3 bases of the junction unmatched. Germline CDR1 and CDR2: LNHDA and SQIVND (reference sequence). CDR3 sequence reads: CASRRQGNEKLFF. The DNA of the CDR3 is TGTGCCAGTAGGCGACAGGGAAATGAAAAACTGTTTTTT. Drawing the rest from reference TRBV19 and TRBJ1-4, the complete variable domain is DGGITQSPKYLFRKEGQNVTLSCEQNLNHDAMYWYRQDPGQGLRLIYYSQIVNDFQKGDIAEGYSVSREKKESFPLTVTSAQKNPTAFYLCASRRQGNEKLFFGSGTQLSVL.

A single count supports this clone. J is TRBJ1-2 and V is TRBV19; maybe TRBD1 (5 bases). V gave up 1 base and J gave up 8 bases, with 11 bases separating them. The CDR3 is 13 residues long. Germline CDR1 is LNHDA and CDR2 is SQIVND (reference sequence). As DNA, the CDR3 is TGTGCCAGTAGTATAGTCCAGGGCATCGGCTACACCTTC. Translation gives CASSIVQGIGYTF. The full variable domain, in which reference TRBV19 and TRBJ1-2 provide the parts outside the CDR3, is DGGITQSPKYLFRKEGQNVTLSCEQNLNHDAMYWYRQDPGQGLRLIYYSQIVNDFQKGDIAEGYSVSREKKESFPLTVTSAQKNPTAFYLCASSIVQGIGYTFGSGTRLTVV.

This clone was detected only a few times. The chain couples TRBV27 to TRBJ2-1, with D possibly being TRBD1 (7 bases). Trimming pared 3 bases from V and 4 bases from J, leaving 13 bases between. The CDR3 length is 15 residues. From germline, CDR1 is MNHEY and CDR2 SMNVEV (reference sequence). The CDR3 reads CASSFGGQSYNEQFF. The DNA of the CDR3 is TGTGCCAGCAGTTTCGGGGGACAGAGTTACAATGAGCAGTTCTTC.

The rearrangement joins TRBV18 to TRBJ2-1; 10 bases line up with TRBD2. The germline V gene has CDR1 KGHSH and CDR2 LQKENI. The V and J ends lost 4 bases and 8 bases, in that order; junction bases with no gene match: 8. This CDR3 contains 15 residues. CDR3 nucleotides: TGTGCCAGCTCACTGCTAGCGGGGGCCTTCCATGAGCAGTTCTTC. Protein sequence: CASSLLAGAFHEQFF.

The chain uses TRBV15 and TRBJ2-1; TRBD1 might be the D (5 bases). The V and J ends lost 3 bases and 0 bases respectively, with 12 bases between them. Looked up from germline, CDR1 is LNHNV and CDR2 is YYDKDF (reference sequence). This CDR3 spans 16 amino acids. The DNA of the CDR3 is TGTGCCACCAGCAGCAAGGGGTCTACCTCCTACAATGAGCAGTTCTTC. This codes for CATSSKGSTSYNEQFF.

This chain links TRBV9 with TRBJ2-7, with D hard to call. Per germline, CDR1 SGDLS and CDR2 YYNGEE. The CDR3 runs to 15 residues. V lost 4 bases to trimming and J lost 0 bases, with 14 bases between them. In nucleotides, the CDR3 is TGTGCCAGCAGCTCCCAGCCCACAAGCTCCTACGAGCAGTACTTC. Its protein product is CASSSQPTSSYEQYF. The full variable domain, in which reference TRBV9 and TRBJ2-7 provide the parts outside the CDR3, is DSGVTQTPKHLITATGQRVTLRCSPRSGDLSVYWYQQSLDQGLQFLIQYYNGEERAKGNILERFSAQQFPDLHSELNLSSLELGDSALYFCASSSQPTSSYEQYFGPGTRLTVT.

This clone was seen just once. The J gene is TRBJ2-7, the V gene TRBV4-2, with D possibly called TRBD1 or TRBD2 (5 bases each). This CDR3 comprises 16 residues. V lost 3 bases to trimming and J lost 1 base, with 16 bases between them. The germline V gene encodes CDR1 LGHNA and CDR2 YNFKEQ. The chain's CDR3 is CASSHGYGTESYEQYF. In nucleotides, the CDR3 is TGTGCCAGCAGCCACGGATACGGGACGGAGTCCTACGAGCAGTACTTC.

The chain links TRBV5-1 to TRBJ2-1; no clear D. The ends were cut back, 2 bases at V and 2 bases at J, with 5 bases in the middle. CDR1 is SGHRS and CDR2 is YFSETQ in the germline V gene. The CDR3 loop spans 13 amino acids. The CDR3 loop reads CASSFYTYNEQFF. The CDR3 DNA reads TGCGCCAGCAGCTTCTATACCTACAATGAGCAGTTCTTC.

This chain joins TRBV5-6 and TRBJ1-1; D uncertain. CDR1 and CDR2 (germline): SGHDT, YYEEEE. This CDR3 contains 12 residues. The V end was cut by 3 bases, the J end by 4 bases, with 7 bases between. The DNA of the CDR3 is TGTGCCAGCAGCTCGTTCTTCACTGAAGCTTTCTTT. Translating it yields CASSSFFTEAFF.

V gene TRBV11-2 combines with J gene TRBJ2-2, with unresolved D. This CDR3 contains 13 residues. The V gene lost 4 bases and the J gene lost 0 bases, with 3 bases spanning the gap. Germline V lookup: CDR1 SGHAT, CDR2 FQNNGV. This chain's CDR3 is CASSSTNTGELFF. Here the CDR3 DNA reads TGTGCCAGCAGCTCAACGAACACCGGGGAGCTGTTTTTT.